Listed below are T cell receptor beta chains from one sample, sequenced in a study of shared clonotypes between healthy human individuals. Using immunoSEQ multiplex PCR, the repertoire was profiled, and TCRdb retains in-frame clones only, with some absent. This repertoire shows 2,100,000 or so clones, approximately 94% found once; its top ten account for over 0.1%. Sequenced material: naive CD4+ T cells sorted from blood. These receptors came from a man aged 18 to 29 in good health. The CDR3 runs from the conserved cysteine through the conserved F or W. D genes are given only for firm matches. Only some rows state a clone size, as once, few, many or a class for expanded clones.

length: 16
size: -
J: TRBJ2-2
D: -
V: TRBV30
DNA: TGTGCCTGGAGTCCCATTAGACAGGCGAACACCGGGGAGCTGTTTTTT
CDR3: CAWSPIRQANTGELFF

length: 15
size: -
J: TRBJ1-2
D: -
V: TRBV4-3
DNA: TGCGCCAGCAGCCAAGATGGCCAGGGGATCTATGGCTACACCTTC
CDR3: CASSQDGQGIYGYTF

length: 12
size: -
J: TRBJ1-1
D: TRBD1
V: TRBV6-6
DNA: TGTGCCAGCAGAGGGGGCGGCGGTGAAGCTTTCTTT
CDR3: CASRGGGGEAFF

length: 16
size: -
J: TRBJ2-2
D: TRBD2
V: TRBV7-9
DNA: TGTGCCAGCAGGCCCGTACTAGCGGCGAACACCGGGGAGCTGTTTTTT
CDR3: CASRPVLAANTGELFF

length: 15
size: -
J: TRBJ1-2
D: TRBD1
V: TRBV6-5
DNA: TGTGCCAGCAGTTTCTCGGGACAGGGAAACTATGGCTACACCTTC
CDR3: CASSFSGQGNYGYTF

length: 15
size: -
J: TRBJ2-3
D: TRBD2
V: TRBV6-5
DNA: TGTGCCAGCAGGACGTTAGCGGGGAACACAGATACGCAGTATTTT
CDR3: CASRTLAGNTDTQYF

length: 14
size: -
J: TRBJ2-1
D: -
V: TRBV30
DNA: TGTGCCGGGGGCTTGGGTAACATTTACAATGAGCAGTTCTTC
CDR3: CAGGLGNIYNEQFF

length: 14
size: -
J: TRBJ2-7
D: -
V: TRBV28
DNA: TGTGCCAGCAGTCCCCGGACCTTAGCCTACGAGCAGTACTTC
CDR3: CASSPRTLAYEQYF

length: 12
size: -
J: TRBJ2-1
D: -
V: TRBV7-2
DNA: TGTGCCAGCAGCTCTCTGGTGGGAGGGGGGTTCTTC
CDR3: CASSSLVGGGFF

length: 14
size: once
J: TRBJ1-1
D: -
V: TRBV5-6
DNA: TGTGCCAGCAGTATGGATCAAAGGAACACTGAAGCTTTCTTT
CDR3: CASSMDQRNTEAFF

length: 15
size: -
J: TRBJ2-7
D: -
V: TRBV4-2
DNA: TGTGCCAGCGCTCAAGCCGGGACTCTCGGGGTCGAGCAGTACTTC
CDR3: CASAQAGTLGVEQYF

length: 18
size: -
J: TRBJ1-3
D: -
V: TRBV6-1
DNA: TGTGCCAGCAGTGACTTCGGTCTTAGGGTGTTCTCTGGAAACACCATATATTTT
CDR3: CASSDFGLRVFSGNTIYF

length: 14
size: -
J: TRBJ2-3
D: -
V: TRBV5-1
DNA: TGCGCCAGCAGCTTGGAGGGCAATCCAGATACGCAGTATTTT
CDR3: CASSLEGNPDTQYF

length: 14
size: -
J: TRBJ1-1
D: -
V: TRBV7-9
DNA: TGTGCCAGCAGCTTACAGGGCCAGAGCACTGAAGCTTTCTTT
CDR3: CASSLQGQSTEAFF

length: 16
size: -
J: TRBJ1-5
D: -
V: TRBV4-1
DNA: TGCGCCAGCAGCCAAGAGGCCAGTGTTACTAATCAGCCCCAGCATTTT
CDR3: CASSQEASVTNQPQHF

length: 16
size: -
J: TRBJ1-5
D: TRBD1
V: TRBV28
DNA: TGTGCCAGCAATTCCTTGGGGACAGGGTCCCATCAGCCCCAGCATTTT
CDR3: CASNSLGTGSHQPQHF

length: 12
size: once
J: TRBJ2-3
D: -
V: TRBV30
DNA: TGTGCCTGGAGTGCCCCAGTGAATACGCAGTATTTT
CDR3: CAWSAPVNTQYF

length: 15
size: -
J: TRBJ2-7
D: -
V: TRBV10-3
DNA: TGTGCCATCAGTGAGTCGACTGACCCTGGATACGAGCAGTACTTC
CDR3: CAISESTDPGYEQYF

length: 17
size: -
J: TRBJ2-2
D: TRBD2
V: TRBV9
DNA: TGTGCCAGCAGCCCCACCACTAGCGGGAGGGGCGGCGGGGAGCTGTTTTTT
CDR3: CASSPTTSGRGGGELFF

length: 13
size: -
J: TRBJ2-5
D: -
V: TRBV9
DNA: TGTGCCAGCAGCCCACGTCGTCAAGAGACCCAGTACTTC
CDR3: CASSPRRQETQYF

length: 14
size: -
J: TRBJ1-1
D: TRBD1
V: TRBV9
DNA: TGTGCCAGCAGCGTTTGGGACAGTGAAACTGAAGCTTTCTTT
CDR3: CASSVWDSETEAFF

length: 16
size: -
J: TRBJ2-5
D: TRBD2
V: TRBV7-2
DNA: TGTGCCAGCAGCGAGTTTCGACTAGCGGATCAAGAGACCCAGTACTTC
CDR3: CASSEFRLADQETQYF

length: 15
size: -
J: TRBJ2-3
D: -
V: TRBV6-5
DNA: TGTGCCAGCAGTTACTCGGGGGGTGCGGTAGATACGCAGTATTTT
CDR3: CASSYSGGAVDTQYF

length: 17
size: once
J: TRBJ2-3
D: TRBD1
V: TRBV5-1
DNA: TGCGCCAGCAGCTTTGGGACAGGCCGATCTAGCACAGATACGCAGTATTTT
CDR3: CASSFGTGRSSTDTQYF

length: 13
size: -
J: TRBJ1-2
D: TRBD1
V: TRBV2
DNA: TGTGCCAGCAGTCTACAGGGGAACTATGGCTACACCTTC
CDR3: CASSLQGNYGYTF

length: 12
size: -
J: TRBJ2-6
D: -
V: TRBV12-5
DNA: TGTGCTAGTGGTTTGGCTCCCAACGTCCTGACTTTC
CDR3: CASGLAPNVLTF

length: 16
size: -
J: TRBJ2-5
D: -
V: TRBV21-1
DNA: TGTGCCAGCAGCAAAGGGGTGACACCACCTCCGGAGACCCAGTACTTC
CDR3: CASSKGVTPPPETQYF

length: 14
size: -
J: TRBJ2-1
D: TRBD2
V: TRBV6-5
DNA: TGTGCCAGCAGTCCCGGACTAGTCCACAATGAGCAGTTCTTC
CDR3: CASSPGLVHNEQFF

length: 15
size: once
J: TRBJ1-2
D: -
V: TRBV5-1
DNA: TGCGCCAGCAGCTTGGGGACGGGGGCAGGCTATGGCTACACCTTC
CDR3: CASSLGTGAGYGYTF

length: 14
size: few
J: TRBJ2-5
D: -
V: TRBV25-1
DNA: TGTGCCAGCAGCCCCGGAGGGATGAAGGGGACCCAGTACTTC
CDR3: CASSPGGMKGTQYF